The 8 T cell receptor beta chains in this list originate from one sample, sequenced in a study of cytomegalovirus exposure and HLA in healthy donors. PCR involved 60 Vbeta and 13 Jbeta primers. Sequenced by immunoSEQ multiplex PCR; TCRdb stores in-frame clones only, minus some. The repertoire holds some 110,000 clones, with roughly 73% as singletons. Sequenced sample: PBMCs. The receptors here all came from a woman aged 25 to 45 in good health and CMV-seronegative.

In this sample, this clone turned up a few times. The chain is built from TRBV2 and TRBJ1-4; TRBD1 might be the D (6 bases). Germline assignment: CDR1 SNHLY and CDR2 FYNNEI. The length of the CDR3 is 13 residues. Trimming took off 2 bases at V and 7 bases at J, with 8 bases between the two ends. The CDR3 coding sequence is TGTGCCAGCAGTGAACAGGGGAGTGAAAAACTGTTTTTT. This encodes CASSEQGSEKLFF.

Comments on this clone: At one end the junction does not follow the germline gene, possibly because of a read error. CDR3 amino acids: CAGSEALSTGVGSGYQPQHF. The DNA for the CDR3 is TGTGCCGGCAGTGAAGCTCTATCCACCGGGGTTGGGTCGGGATATCAGCCCCAGCATTTT. This sequence joins TRBV6-1 and TRBJ1-5; no firm D call. The CDR3 totals 20 residues. Germline CDR1 MNHNS, CDR2 SASEGT.

This clone was counted only a few times. This chain links TRBV30 with TRBJ1-2, with 8 bases lining up with TRBD1. V lost 3 bases to trimming and J lost 7 bases; unmatched junction nucleotides: 16. Germline V CDR1 and CDR2: GTSNPN, SVGIG (reference sequence). The length of the CDR3 is 16 residues. The CDR3 here is CAWSPTFFRTGCGYTF. For the CDR3, the DNA is TGTGCCTGGAGCCCTACATTTTTTCGGACAGGGTGTGGCTACACCTTC.

This chain joins TRBV7-8 and TRBJ2-7; D possibly corresponds to TRBD2 (5 bases). This CDR3 region has 12 residues. CDR1 SGHVS and CDR2 FQNEAQ come from the germline V gene. Trimming took 0 bases from V and 7 from J, leaving 7 bases between them. Here the CDR3 DNA reads TGTGCCAGCAGCTTAGCGCCGGGGGAGCAGTACTTC. Translated: CASSLAPGEQYF.

This clone has just a few counts. The chain combines TRBV4-2 with TRBJ1-1; D unclear. Trimming took off 8 bases at V and 5 bases at J, with 18 bases between the two ends. CDR3 size: 14 residues. Germline V CDR1 and CDR2: LGHNA, YNFKEQ. This chain's CDR3 is CASQAPGSRTEAFF. CDR3 nucleotides: TGTGCCAGCCAAGCCCCGGGGTCGCGGACTGAAGCTTTCTTT.

J is TRBJ1-1 and V is TRBV7-8; 9 nucleotides line up with TRBD1. In germline, CDR1 is SGHVS, CDR2 FQNEAQ. This CDR3 is 16 amino acids long. With 8 bases clipped from V and 0 bases from J, the junction kept 10 bases outside the gene matches. CDR3 sequence (DNA): TGTGCCAGCGGAGGGGGGACAGGGTATCTGAACACTGAAGCTTTCTTT. It is translated as CASGGGTGYLNTEAFF.

V and J are TRBV9 and TRBJ1-1; D ambiguous. The length of the CDR3 is 14 residues. V lost 3 bases and J 4 bases, leaving 13 bases between the germline ends. CDR1 is SGDLS, CDR2 YYNGEE, per germline. The CDR3 is CASSARSTATEAFF. The CDR3 DNA reads TGTGCCAGCAGCGCCCGGTCCACCGCCACTGAAGCTTTCTTT.

This chain connects TRBV6-6 to TRBJ2-7, with D unclear. Trimming took 7 bases from V and 0 from J, leaving 13 bases between them. CDR1 MNHNY and CDR2 SVGAGI come from the germline V gene (reference sequence). The CDR3 consists of 14 residues. CDR3 protein: CASTHGCPSYEQYF. The CDR3 nucleotides are TGTGCCAGCACCCACGGGTGTCCCTCCTACGAGCAGTACTTC.